This T cell receptor (beta chain) was recorded in a study of cytomegalovirus exposure and HLA in healthy donors. Study-wide results and limits: Most of the TCR beta V segments (in an earlier analysis) were productive either about 90% or about 30% of the time.

Note on this clone: The antigen is unknown.

PCR amplification relied on 60 Vbeta primers (plus 13 Jbeta primers). The repertoire was sequenced with immunoSEQ multiplex PCR; TCRdb's copy has only in-frame clones and lacks some. The data hold around 140,000 clones, with 66% observed a single time. Trimming at V came to 0 bases and at J to 11 bases, leaving 10 bases not matched to a gene. Germline CDR1 is SGHRS and CDR2 is YFSETQ. The CDR3 has 16 amino acids. The origin of this receptor is a woman aged 55-75 years in good health and CMV-seronegative. The chain carries TRBV5-1 and TRBJ2-1, with 11 bases lining up with TRBD1. Sequencing used PBMCs. The CDR3 loop is CASSLAVGTGGRQQFF. The CDR3 bases are TGCGCCAGCAGCTTGGCCGTCGGGACAGGGGGGCGGCAGCAGTTCTTC.